A single sample gave rise to the 12 T cell receptor beta chains below, sequenced in a study of blood T cell repertoires in COVID-19. TCRdb's copy holds only in-frame clones and misses some; the assay was immunoSEQ multiplex PCR. The table lists about 83,000 clones, 87% of them singletons. Sequenced sample: peripheral blood. The receptors come from a man in his 60s with acute or convalescent COVID-19.

The chain recombines TRBV6-4 with TRBJ1-2, with 9 bases that match TRBD1. Germline V gene data show CDR1 as MRHNA and CDR2 as SNTAGT. The CDR3 contains 14 residues. Losses at the gene ends were 3 bases for V and 7 bases for J; bases not matched to a gene: 6. The CDR3 spells CASSDPGTGFGYTF. CDR3 in DNA: TGTGCCAGCAGTGATCCCGGGACAGGGTTTGGCTACACCTTC.

The V call is TRBV3-1 (or the pseudogene TRBV3-2), the J call TRBJ2-6; perhaps TRBD1 as D (6 bases). V gave up 3 bases and J gave up 4 bases, with 19 bases separating them. Germline assignment: CDR1 LGHDT and CDR2 YNNKEL (reference sequence). The CDR3 is 18 residues long. The CDR3 sequence is CASSQATGTPVGANVLTF. In DNA, the CDR3 is TGTGCCAGCAGCCAGGCAACCGGGACACCAGTCGGGGCCAACGTCCTGACTTTC.

This clone was counted only a few times. The gene calls are TRBV28 and TRBJ1-5, with D perhaps matching TRBD1 (5 bases). Per germline, CDR1 MDHEN and CDR2 SYDVKM. V lost 4 bases and J lost 5, with 24 bases in between. The CDR3 is 18 residues long. CDR3 in DNA: TGTGCCAGCAGTTCCACGGAGGGACTAGGTAGTATAGATCAGCCCCAGCATTTT. Protein product: CASSSTEGLGSIDQPQHF.

The chain is built from TRBV10-3 and TRBJ2-7; D possibly corresponds to TRBD1 (8 bases). Germline assignment: CDR1 ENHRY and CDR2 SYGVKD. V dropped 8 bases and J dropped 2 bases, with 19 bases sitting between them. This CDR3 has 15 residues. The CDR3 sequence is CAIGREDRVTYEQYF. The CDR3 DNA reads as TGTGCCATCGGCCGGGAGGACAGGGTCACCTACGAGCAGTACTTC.

A few counts support this clone. The chain is built from TRBV28 and TRBJ2-2; perhaps TRBD1 as D (6 bases). The germline V gene encodes CDR1 MDHEN and CDR2 SYDVKM. The V end lost 5 bases, the J end lost 6 bases, and 10 bases lay between the germline ends. The CDR3 spans 13 residues. DNA of the CDR3: TGTGCCAGCAGTCAGGCAGGGGCCGGGGAGCTGTTTTTT. This gives the protein CASSQAGAGELFF.

The V gene is TRBV7-2, the J gene TRBJ2-6, with D perhaps matching TRBD1 (5 bases). Deletions cut 3 bases from V and 1 base from J, with 10 bases between. This CDR3 spans 16 amino acids. Germline loops: CDR1 SGHTA, CDR2 FQGNSA. The CDR3, as DNA: TGTGCCAGCAGCTTTAACAGGCTATCTGGGGCCAACGTCCTGACTTTC. This translates into CASSFNRLSGANVLTF.

This chain links TRBV9 with TRBJ2-1; TRBD2 matches 13 bases. The CDR3 totals 19 residues. Trimming removed 3 bases from V and 2 bases from J; junction bases left unmatched: 11. The germline gives CDR1 SGDLS, CDR2 YYNGEE. In nucleotides, the CDR3 is TGTGCCAGCAGCGGGGGACCGGGACTAGCGGGGATCCCCTACAATGAGCAGTTCTTC. Protein product: CASSGGPGLAGIPYNEQFF.

V and J are TRBV7-2 and TRBJ2-3; D remains ambiguous. V gave up 5 bases and J gave up 0 bases, with 12 bases separating them. CDR3 size: 15 residues. Germline lookup yields CDR1 SGHTA and CDR2 FQGNSA. The CDR3 DNA is TGTGCCAGCAGCGTCCAGTGGTTCAGCACAGATACGCAGTATTTT. It codes for CASSVQWFSTDTQYF.

The chain has TRBV11-2 and TRBJ1-6, with D maybe TRBD1 (5 bases). Trimming pared 3 bases from V and 7 bases from J, leaving 7 bases between. The CDR3 is 13 amino acids. Germline assignment: CDR1 SGHAT and CDR2 FQNNGV. The CDR3: CASSFDSNSPLHF. The CDR3 coding sequence is TGTGCCAGCAGCTTCGACAGCAATTCACCCCTCCACTTT.

The chain combines TRBV19 with TRBJ1-1; no clear D. The CDR3 is made up of 15 amino acids. The germline CDR1 and CDR2 sequences are LNHDA and SQIVND (reference sequence). V lost 3 bases and J lost 0, with 11 bases in between. Here the CDR3 DNA reads TGTGCCAGTAGTATCGGAAGACAAGTGAACACTGAAGCTTTCTTT. This gives the protein CASSIGRQVNTEAFF. The whole variable domain, remainder taken from reference TRBV19 and TRBJ1-1, is DGGITQSPKYLFRKEGQNVTLSCEQNLNHDAMYWYRQDPGQGLRLIYYSQIVNDFQKGDIAEGYSVSREKKESFPLTVTSAQKNPTAFYLCASSIGRQVNTEAFFGQGTRLTVV.

This chain connects TRBV5-8 to TRBJ1-5; D is possibly TRBD1 (5 bases). The CDR3 is made up of 17 amino acids. V was trimmed by 2 bases and J by 0 bases, leaving 15 bases between them. From germline, CDR1 is SGHTS and CDR2 YDEGEE. The CDR3 bases are TGTGCCAGCAGCTTTCGCAGGGCCCTCCTTAGCAATCAGCCCCAGCATTTT. This translates into CASSFRRALLSNQPQHF.

The V gene is TRBV4-3, the J gene TRBJ1-1; no reliable D call. The CDR3 is made up of 15 amino acids. V was cut by 0 bases and J by 0 bases, with 8 bases left in between. Germline V gene lookup returns CDR1 LGHNA and CDR2 YSLEER. The CDR3 sequence is CASSQDYQLNTEAFF. The CDR3 DNA reads TGCGCCAGCAGCCAAGATTACCAGTTGAACACTGAAGCTTTCTTT.